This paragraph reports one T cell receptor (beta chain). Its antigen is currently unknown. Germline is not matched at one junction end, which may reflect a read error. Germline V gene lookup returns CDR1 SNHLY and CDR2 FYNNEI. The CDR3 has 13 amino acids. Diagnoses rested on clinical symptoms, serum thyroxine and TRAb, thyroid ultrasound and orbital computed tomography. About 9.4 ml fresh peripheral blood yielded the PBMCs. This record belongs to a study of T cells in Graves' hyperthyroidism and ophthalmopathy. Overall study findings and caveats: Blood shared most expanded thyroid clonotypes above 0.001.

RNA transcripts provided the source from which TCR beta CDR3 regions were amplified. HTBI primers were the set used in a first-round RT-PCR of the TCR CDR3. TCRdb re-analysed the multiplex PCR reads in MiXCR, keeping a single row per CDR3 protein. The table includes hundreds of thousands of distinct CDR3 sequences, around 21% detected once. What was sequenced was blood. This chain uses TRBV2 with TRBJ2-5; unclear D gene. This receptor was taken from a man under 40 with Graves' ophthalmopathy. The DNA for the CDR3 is TGTGCCAGCAGAGAAGGCCAGCAAGAGACCCAGTACTTC. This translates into CASREGQQETQYF.